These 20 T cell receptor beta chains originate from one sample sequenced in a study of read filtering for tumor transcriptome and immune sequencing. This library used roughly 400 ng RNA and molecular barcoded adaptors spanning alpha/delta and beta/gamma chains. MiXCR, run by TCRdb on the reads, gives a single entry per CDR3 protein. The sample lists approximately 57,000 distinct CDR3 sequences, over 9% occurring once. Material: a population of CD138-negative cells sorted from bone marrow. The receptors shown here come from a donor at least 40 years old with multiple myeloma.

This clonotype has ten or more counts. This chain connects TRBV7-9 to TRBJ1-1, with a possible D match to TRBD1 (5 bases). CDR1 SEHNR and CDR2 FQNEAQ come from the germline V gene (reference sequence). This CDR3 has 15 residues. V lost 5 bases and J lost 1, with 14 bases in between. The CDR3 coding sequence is TGTGCCAGCAGCCCGCGGGGGACTCAGAACACTGAAGCTTTCTTT. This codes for CASSPRGTQNTEAFF. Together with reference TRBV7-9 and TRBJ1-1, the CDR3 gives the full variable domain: DTGVSQNPRHKITKRGQNVTFRCDPISEHNRLYWYRQTLGQGPEFLTYFQNEAQLEKSRLLSDRFSAERPKGSFSTLEIQRTEQGDSAMYLCASSPRGTQNTEAFFGQGTRLTVV.

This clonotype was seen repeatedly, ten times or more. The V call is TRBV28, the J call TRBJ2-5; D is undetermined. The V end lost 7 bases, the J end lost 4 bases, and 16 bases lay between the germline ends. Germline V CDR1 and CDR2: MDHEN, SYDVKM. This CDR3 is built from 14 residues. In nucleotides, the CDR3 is TGTGCCAGCACCCTCTTAGCTTTTCCAGAGACCCAGTACTTC. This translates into CASTLLAFPETQYF.

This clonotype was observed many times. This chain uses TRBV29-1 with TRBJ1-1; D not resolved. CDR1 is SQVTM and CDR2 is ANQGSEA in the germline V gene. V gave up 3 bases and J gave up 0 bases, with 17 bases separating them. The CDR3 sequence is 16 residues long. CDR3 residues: CSVEDGRNRMNTEAFF. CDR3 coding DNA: TGCAGCGTTGAGGACGGTCGGAATCGTATGAACACTGAAGCTTTCTTT.

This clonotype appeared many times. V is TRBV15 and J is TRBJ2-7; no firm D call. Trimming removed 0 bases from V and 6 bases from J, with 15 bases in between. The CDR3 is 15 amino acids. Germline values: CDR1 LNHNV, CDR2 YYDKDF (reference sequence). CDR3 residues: CATSRDHQTGFEQYF. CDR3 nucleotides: TGTGCCACCAGCAGAGATCATCAAACGGGTTTCGAGCAGTACTTC.

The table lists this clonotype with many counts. The CDR3 loop reads CASSPRDSIREQFF. CDR3 DNA sequence: TGTGCCAGCAGCCCACGGGACTCCATTCGTGAGCAGTTCTTC. The chain employs TRBV7-3 and TRBJ2-1, with a weak D call TRBD2 (6 bases). This CDR3 has 14 residues. Trimming took 5 bases from V and 9 from J, leaving 17 bases between them. Germline CDR1 and CDR2: SGHTA and FQGTGA.

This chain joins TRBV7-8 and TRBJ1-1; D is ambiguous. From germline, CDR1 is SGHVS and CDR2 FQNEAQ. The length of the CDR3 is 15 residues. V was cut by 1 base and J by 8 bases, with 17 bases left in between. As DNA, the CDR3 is TGTGCCAGCAGCTTAGATTGGGTCAGCGGAGGGGAAGCTTTCTTT. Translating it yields CASSLDWVSGGEAFF.

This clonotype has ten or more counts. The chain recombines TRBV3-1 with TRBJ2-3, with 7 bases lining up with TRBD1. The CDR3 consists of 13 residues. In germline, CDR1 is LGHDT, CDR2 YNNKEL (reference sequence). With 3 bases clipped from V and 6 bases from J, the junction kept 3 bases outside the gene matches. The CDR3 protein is CASSQQQGDTQYF. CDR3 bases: TGTGCCAGCAGCCAGCAACAGGGGGATACGCAGTATTTT.

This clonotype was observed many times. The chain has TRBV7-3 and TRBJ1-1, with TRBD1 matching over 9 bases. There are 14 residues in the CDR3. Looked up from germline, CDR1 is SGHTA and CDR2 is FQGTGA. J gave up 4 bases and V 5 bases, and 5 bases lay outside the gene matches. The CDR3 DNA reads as TGTGCCAGCAGCCCCCGGGACAGGGCCACTGAAGCTTTCTTT. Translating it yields CASSPRDRATEAFF.

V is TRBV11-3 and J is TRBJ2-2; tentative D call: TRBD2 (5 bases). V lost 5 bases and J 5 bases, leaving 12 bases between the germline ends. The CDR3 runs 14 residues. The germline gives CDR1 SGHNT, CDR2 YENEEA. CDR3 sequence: CASSKARDTGELFF. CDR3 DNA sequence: TGTGCCAGCAGCAAAGCTCGGGATACCGGGGAGCTGTTTTTT.

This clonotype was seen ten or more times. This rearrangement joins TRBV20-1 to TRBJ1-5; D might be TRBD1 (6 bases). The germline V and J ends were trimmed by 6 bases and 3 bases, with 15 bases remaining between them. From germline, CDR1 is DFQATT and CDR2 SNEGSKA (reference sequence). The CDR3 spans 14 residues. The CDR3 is CSAAGTPINQPQHF. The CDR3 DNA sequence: TGCAGTGCCGCCGGGACACCGATCAATCAGCCCCAGCATTTT.

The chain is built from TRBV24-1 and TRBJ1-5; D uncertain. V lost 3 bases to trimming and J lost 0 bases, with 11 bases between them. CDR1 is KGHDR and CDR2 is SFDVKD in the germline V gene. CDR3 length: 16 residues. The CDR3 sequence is CATSDRGTDSNQPQHF. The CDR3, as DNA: TGTGCCACCAGTGATCGGGGTACAGATAGCAATCAGCCCCAGCATTTT.

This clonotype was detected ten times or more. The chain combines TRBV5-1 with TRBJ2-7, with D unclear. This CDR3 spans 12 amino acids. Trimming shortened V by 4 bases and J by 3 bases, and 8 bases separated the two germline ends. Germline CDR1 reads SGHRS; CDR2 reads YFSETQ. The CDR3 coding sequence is TGCGCCAGCAGCGATGGGAACTACGAGCAGTACTTC. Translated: CASSDGNYEQYF.

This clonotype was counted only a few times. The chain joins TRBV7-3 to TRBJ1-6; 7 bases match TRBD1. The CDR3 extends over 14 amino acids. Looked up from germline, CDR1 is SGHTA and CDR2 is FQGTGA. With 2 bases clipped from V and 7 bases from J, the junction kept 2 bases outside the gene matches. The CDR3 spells CASSLGTANSPLHF. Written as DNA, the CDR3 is TGTGCCAGCAGCTTAGGGACAGCGAATTCACCCCTCCACTTT.

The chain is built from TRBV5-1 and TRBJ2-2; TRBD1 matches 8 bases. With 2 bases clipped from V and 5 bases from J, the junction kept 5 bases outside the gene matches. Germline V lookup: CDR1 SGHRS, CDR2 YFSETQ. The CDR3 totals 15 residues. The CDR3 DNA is TGCGCCAGCAGCTTCAGGGGGCCTGAAACCGGGGAGCTGTTTTTT. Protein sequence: CASSFRGPETGELFF.

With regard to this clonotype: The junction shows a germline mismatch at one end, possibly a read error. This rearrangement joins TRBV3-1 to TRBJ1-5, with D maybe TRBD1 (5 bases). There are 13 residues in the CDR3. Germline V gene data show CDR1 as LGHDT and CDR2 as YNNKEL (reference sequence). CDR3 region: CVSSLSGAQPQHF. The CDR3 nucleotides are TGTGTCAGCAGCTTATCTGGGGCCCAGCCCCAGCATTTT.

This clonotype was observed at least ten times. CDR3 sequence: CSAIAGGTYEQYF. The CDR3 DNA is TGCAGTGCTATAGCGGGGGGAACCTACGAGCAGTACTTC. The chain joins TRBV20-1 to TRBJ2-7, with 10 bases matching TRBD2. This CDR3 has 13 residues. V lost 4 bases, J lost 2 bases, and 2 bases stayed unmatched. Germline CDR1 DFQATT, CDR2 SNEGSKA (reference sequence).

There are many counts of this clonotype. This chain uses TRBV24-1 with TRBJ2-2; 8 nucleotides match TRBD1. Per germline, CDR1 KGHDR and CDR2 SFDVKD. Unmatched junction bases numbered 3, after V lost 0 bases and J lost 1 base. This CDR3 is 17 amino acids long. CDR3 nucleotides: TGTGCCACCAGTGATTTGTGGACAGGGATGAACACCGGGGAGCTGTTTTTT. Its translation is CATSDLWTGMNTGELFF.

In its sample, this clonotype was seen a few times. CDR3 nucleotides: TGTGCCAGCAGTTACTCGAAGGGCAGTGCCGAGCAGTACTTC. Amino acid sequence: CASSYSKGSAEQYF. This chain joins TRBV6-2 or TRBV6-3 and TRBJ2-7; D not resolved. The V and J ends lost 0 bases and 6 bases respectively, with 12 bases between them. From germline, CDR1 is MNHEY and CDR2 SVGEGT. This CDR3 has 14 amino acids.

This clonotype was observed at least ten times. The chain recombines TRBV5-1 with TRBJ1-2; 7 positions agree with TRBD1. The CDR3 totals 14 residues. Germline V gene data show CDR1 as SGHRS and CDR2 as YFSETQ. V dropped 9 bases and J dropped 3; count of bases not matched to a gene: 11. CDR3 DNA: TGCGCCACCCACTTTGGCCAGGGGGACTATGGCTACACCTTC. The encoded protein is CATHFGQGDYGYTF.

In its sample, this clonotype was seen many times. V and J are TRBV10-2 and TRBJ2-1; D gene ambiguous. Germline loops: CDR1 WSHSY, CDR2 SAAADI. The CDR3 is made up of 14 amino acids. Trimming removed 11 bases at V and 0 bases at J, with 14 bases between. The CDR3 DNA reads TGCGCCGCCCGGACGGGTAGCTCCTACAATGAGCAGTTCTTC. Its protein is CAARTGSSYNEQFF.